Listed here are 3 T cell receptor beta chains from one sample, sequenced in a study of cytomegalovirus exposure and HLA in healthy donors. Amplification used 60 Vbeta primers and 13 Jbeta primers. Measured with immunoSEQ multiplex PCR; TCRdb has only the in-frame clones, and not every one. Here the sample spans about 170,000 clones, less than 85% being singletons. Sample: PBMCs. The source of these receptors is a male donor in good health and CMV-seronegative.

The V and J genes are TRBV5-1 and TRBJ2-5; 10 bases align to TRBD1. The DNA end is a closer match to TRBJ2-7, so the J assignment may be wrong. CDR1 is SGHRS and CDR2 is YFSETQ in the germline V gene. CDR3 length equals 14 residues. The CDR3 protein is CASSSRDRGYEQYF. In DNA form, the CDR3 reads TGCGCCAGCAGCTCCCGGGACAGGGGCTACGAGCAGTACTTC.

The V and J genes are TRBV5-1 and TRBJ2-7; TRBD2 matches 7 bases. The germline CDR1 and CDR2 sequences are SGHRS and YFSETQ. V trimming: 4 bases; J trimming: 3 bases; junction bases outside the gene matches: 16. The CDR3 extends over 17 amino acids. CDR3 region: CASSPGLLPSDGYEQYF. The CDR3 region has the DNA TGCGCCAGCAGCCCGGGACTACTCCCGAGCGACGGCTACGAGCAGTACTTC.

This chain connects TRBV27 to TRBJ1-4; 9 positions match TRBD1. The junction had 7 bases not matched to a gene; V was cut back by 3 bases and J by 8 bases. The CDR3 consists of 15 residues. CDR1 is MNHEY, CDR2 SMNVEV, per germline (reference sequence). The CDR3 bases are TGTGCCAGCAGTTTTCTCGGACAGGGGTGGGAAAAACTGTTTTTT. It is translated as CASSFLGQGWEKLFF.